Listed below are T cell receptor beta chains from one sample, sequenced in a study of T cells after yellow fever vaccination. In TCRdb, the 5' RACE reads were re-called with MiXCR into one record per CDR3 protein. The sample has around 500,000 distinct CDR3 sequences; 21% are singletons. The specimen was PBMCs, collected 21 days after the first yellow fever vaccination. These receptors came from a young man who received the YFV17D yellow fever vaccine. The CDR3 runs from the conserved cysteine through the conserved F or W. Each record gives: CDR3 DNA, CDR3 protein, clone size, J gene, V gene, CDR3 length, D gene. A D gene is named only where the DNA matches it firmly. Clone size is given for some rows only: seen once, a few or many times, or a class if the clone is expanded.

CDR3 DNA: TGTGCCAGCAGTTACTCGAGGGCTCAGCCCCAGCATTTT; CDR3 protein: CASSYSRAQPQHF; clone size: .; J gene: TRBJ1-5; V gene: TRBV6-2/TRBV6-3; CDR3 length: 13; D gene: .
CDR3 DNA: TGCGCCAGCAGGTTATACAACCCTAATGAAGCTTTCTTT; CDR3 protein: CASRLYNPNEAFF; clone size: .; J gene: TRBJ1-1; V gene: TRBV5-1; CDR3 length: 13; D gene: .
CDR3 DNA: TGTGCCTGGATGGGGGGTGCTAACTATGGCTACACCTTC; CDR3 protein: CAWMGGANYGYTF; clone size: .; J gene: TRBJ1-2; V gene: TRBV30; CDR3 length: 13; D gene: .
CDR3 DNA: TGTGCCAGCAGCAGACGTACAAGCTCCTACAATGAGCAGTTCTTC; CDR3 protein: CASSRRTSSYNEQFF; clone size: .; J gene: TRBJ2-1; V gene: TRBV7-9; CDR3 length: 15; D gene: .
CDR3 DNA: TGTGCCAGCAGCTACTCCTCTGCAACTAATGAAAAACTGTTTTTT; CDR3 protein: CASSYSSATNEKLFF; clone size: few; J gene: TRBJ1-4; V gene: TRBV7-2; CDR3 length: 15; D gene: .
CDR3 DNA: TGCAGTGCTAGTCCAGCCCCCCGTACCTCCTACTCTATGAACACTGAAGCTTTCTTT; CDR3 protein: CSASPAPRTSYSMNTEAFF; clone size: .; J gene: TRBJ1-1; V gene: TRBV20-1; CDR3 length: 19; D gene: .
CDR3 DNA: TGTGCCAGCAGTTTATCGGCAGGGGCTAACTATGGCTACACCTTC; CDR3 protein: CASSLSAGANYGYTF; clone size: .; J gene: TRBJ1-2; V gene: TRBV28; CDR3 length: 15; D gene: .
CDR3 DNA: TGTGCCAGCAGTTTTAACGGGGAGGGTGAGCAGTTCTTC; CDR3 protein: CASSFNGEGEQFF; clone size: .; J gene: TRBJ2-1; V gene: TRBV12-3/TRBV12-4; CDR3 length: 13; D gene: TRBD2
CDR3 DNA: TGTGCCAGCACCAAAACGAGCGGGGGGGTCCCAGATACGCAGTATTTT; CDR3 protein: CASTKTSGGVPDTQYF; clone size: .; J gene: TRBJ2-3; V gene: TRBV5-4; CDR3 length: 16; D gene: TRBD2
CDR3 DNA: TGTGCCAGCAGTCGAGCAGGCGACCAGCTCCCTAGCACAGATACGCAGTATTTT; CDR3 protein: CASSRAGDQLPSTDTQYF; clone size: .; J gene: TRBJ2-3; V gene: TRBV12-3/TRBV12-4; CDR3 length: 18; D gene: .
CDR3 DNA: TGCAGTGCTAGACAGGGAGCTAACTATGGCTACACCTTC; CDR3 protein: CSARQGANYGYTF; clone size: .; J gene: TRBJ1-2; V gene: TRBV20-1; CDR3 length: 13; D gene: .
CDR3 DNA: TGTGCCAGCAGAAAAAGTCAGCGGGGGGGCATCGATGAGCAGTTCTTC; CDR3 protein: CASRKSQRGGIDEQFF; clone size: .; J gene: TRBJ2-1; V gene: TRBV6-1; CDR3 length: 16; D gene: TRBD2
CDR3 DNA: TGTGCCAGCAGCGCGGGACTGCGGGCCGATACGCAGTATTTT; CDR3 protein: CASSAGLRADTQYF; clone size: few; J gene: TRBJ2-3; V gene: TRBV13; CDR3 length: 14; D gene: .
CDR3 DNA: TGTGCCAGCAGTTCCATCACAAACACCTTTTACAATGAGCAGTTCTTC; CDR3 protein: CASSSITNTFYNEQFF; clone size: few; J gene: TRBJ2-1; V gene: TRBV27; CDR3 length: 16; D gene: .
CDR3 DNA: TGTGCCAGCAGCTTAGACGGGGGGCGCACAGATACGCAGTATTTT; CDR3 protein: CASSLDGGRTDTQYF; clone size: many; J gene: TRBJ2-3; V gene: TRBV7-2; CDR3 length: 15; D gene: .
CDR3 DNA: TGTGCCAGCAGCCCGAGGGGCTTTAAGACAGGGGGTGGGGTGGAGACCCAGTACTTC; CDR3 protein: CASSPRGFKTGGGVETQYF; clone size: once; J gene: TRBJ2-5; V gene: TRBV9; CDR3 length: 19; D gene: TRBD1
CDR3 DNA: TGCGCCAGCAGATCCGGGACAGGGGACGGGACTGAAGCTTTCTTT; CDR3 protein: CASRSGTGDGTEAFF; clone size: .; J gene: TRBJ1-1; V gene: TRBV5-1; CDR3 length: 15; D gene: TRBD1
CDR3 DNA: TGTGCCAGCAGTCCCGGCCTTTGGGGAGCGGCCCAGTACTTC; CDR3 protein: CASSPGLWGAAQYF; clone size: few; J gene: TRBJ2-5; V gene: TRBV12-3/TRBV12-4; CDR3 length: 14; D gene: .
CDR3 DNA: TGCGCCAGCAGCCAGGACAGGGGGGTCACAGATACGCAGTATTTT; CDR3 protein: CASSQDRGVTDTQYF; clone size: .; J gene: TRBJ2-3; V gene: TRBV5-1; CDR3 length: 15; D gene: TRBD1
CDR3 DNA: TGTGCCAGCAGTTTAGCAGGGGCGCCGAACACCGGGGAGCTGTTTTTT; CDR3 protein: CASSLAGAPNTGELFF; clone size: .; J gene: TRBJ2-2; V gene: TRBV12-3/TRBV12-4; CDR3 length: 16; D gene: .
CDR3 DNA: TGTGCCAGCAGTTTAACGACTAATGGAAACACCATATATTTT; CDR3 protein: CASSLTTNGNTIYF; clone size: few; J gene: TRBJ1-3; V gene: TRBV6-5; CDR3 length: 14; D gene: .
CDR3 DNA: TGCGCCAGCAGCCTACGGCGGGAGGGAAGAGTCACTGAAGCTTTCTTT; CDR3 protein: CASSLRREGRVTEAFF; clone size: few; J gene: TRBJ1-1; V gene: TRBV5-1; CDR3 length: 16; D gene: .
CDR3 DNA: TGTGCGACCGGGACAGTCAACCAAGAGACCCAGTACTTC; CDR3 protein: CATGTVNQETQYF; clone size: .; J gene: TRBJ2-5; V gene: TRBV19; CDR3 length: 13; D gene: TRBD1
CDR3 DNA: TGTGCCACCAGCAGACCCTTTAACACCGGGGAGCTGTTTTTT; CDR3 protein: CATSRPFNTGELFF; clone size: .; J gene: TRBJ2-2; V gene: TRBV15; CDR3 length: 14; D gene: .
CDR3 DNA: TGTGCCAGCAGCCTCCAGCTACAGGGACAGCACCGCTATAATTCACCCCTCCACTTT; CDR3 protein: CASSLQLQGQHRYNSPLHF; clone size: few; J gene: TRBJ1-6; V gene: TRBV4-2; CDR3 length: 19; D gene: TRBD1
CDR3 DNA: TGTGCCAGCAGCGCCGGGACAGGGTTTGATGGCTACACCTTC; CDR3 protein: CASSAGTGFDGYTF; clone size: .; J gene: TRBJ1-2; V gene: TRBV14; CDR3 length: 14; D gene: TRBD1
CDR3 DNA: TGCAGCGTGGGGACAGGGAATTTTGGAAACACCATATATTTT; CDR3 protein: CSVGTGNFGNTIYF; clone size: .; J gene: TRBJ1-3; V gene: TRBV29-1; CDR3 length: 14; D gene: TRBD1
CDR3 DNA: TGTGCCACCAGCGATCCTGCAAACACTGAAGCTTTCTTT; CDR3 protein: CATSDPANTEAFF; clone size: .; J gene: TRBJ1-1; V gene: TRBV24-1; CDR3 length: 13; D gene: .
CDR3 DNA: TGTGCCAGCAGTTTAAAGCGCAATGAGCAGTTCTTC; CDR3 protein: CASSLKRNEQFF; clone size: .; J gene: TRBJ2-1; V gene: TRBV28; CDR3 length: 12; D gene: .
CDR3 DNA: TGCGCCAGCACAACCGGGACAGGGAAGAGTGTGCAGTACTTC; CDR3 protein: CASTTGTGKSVQYF; clone size: .; J gene: TRBJ2-7; V gene: TRBV5-1; CDR3 length: 14; D gene: TRBD1
CDR3 DNA: TGTGCCAGCTCCTCGCTGGGAGGACTCCCAGATACGCAGTATTTT; CDR3 protein: CASSSLGGLPDTQYF; clone size: .; J gene: TRBJ2-3; V gene: TRBV18; CDR3 length: 15; D gene: .
CDR3 DNA: TGCGCCAGCAGCCAAGAGCATGCGGGGGCAGATACGCAGTATTTT; CDR3 protein: CASSQEHAGADTQYF; clone size: .; J gene: TRBJ2-3; V gene: TRBV4-1; CDR3 length: 15; D gene: TRBD2
CDR3 DNA: TGTGCCAGCAGCCCTTCTTTATGGAGGGGGGGTAGCAATCAGCCCCAGCATTTT; CDR3 protein: CASSPSLWRGGSNQPQHF; clone size: .; J gene: TRBJ1-5; V gene: TRBV3-1; CDR3 length: 18; D gene: .
CDR3 DNA: TGTGCCAGCAGTGCCACAGCGTACACTGAAGCTTTCTTT; CDR3 protein: CASSATAYTEAFF; clone size: .; J gene: TRBJ1-1; V gene: TRBV6-1; CDR3 length: 13; D gene: .
CDR3 DNA: TGTGCCAGCCCCGGGGGGGGCACAGATACGCAGTATTTT; CDR3 protein: CASPGGGTDTQYF; clone size: many; J gene: TRBJ2-3; V gene: TRBV7-9; CDR3 length: 13; D gene: TRBD2
CDR3 DNA: TGTGCCAGCAGCCTGGGACGGGACAGGGGGCCTGAGCAGTTCTTC; CDR3 protein: CASSLGRDRGPEQFF; clone size: .; J gene: TRBJ2-1; V gene: TRBV7-8; CDR3 length: 15; D gene: TRBD1
CDR3 DNA: TGTGCCAGCAGTACGCCCTGGAACACTGAAGCTTTCTTT; CDR3 protein: CASSTPWNTEAFF; clone size: .; J gene: TRBJ1-1; V gene: TRBV2; CDR3 length: 13; D gene: .
CDR3 DNA: TGTGCCAGCAGGGCGAGAGATACGCAGTATTTT; CDR3 protein: CASRARDTQYF; clone size: many; J gene: TRBJ2-3; V gene: TRBV14; CDR3 length: 11; D gene: .
CDR3 DNA: TGTGCCAGTAGTAGCAGGCGGGTGAGCACAGATACGCAGTATTTT; CDR3 protein: CASSSRRVSTDTQYF; clone size: .; J gene: TRBJ2-3; V gene: TRBV19; CDR3 length: 15; D gene: .
CDR3 DNA: TGCAGTGCTAGAGAGGGCAGGCATGGCTCCTATAATTCACCCCTCCACTTT; CDR3 protein: CSAREGRHGSYNSPLHF; clone size: few; J gene: TRBJ1-6; V gene: TRBV20-1; CDR3 length: 17; D gene: .
CDR3 DNA: TGTGCCAGCAGCTCGACAGCCGGAGGAGGCTACACCTTC; CDR3 protein: CASSSTAGGGYTF; clone size: many; J gene: TRBJ1-2; V gene: TRBV7-2; CDR3 length: 13; D gene: .
CDR3 DNA: TGTGCCAGCAGCTTGTCCTGGCACAAGTCCTACAATGAGCAGTTCTTC; CDR3 protein: CASSLSWHKSYNEQFF; clone size: .; J gene: TRBJ2-1; V gene: TRBV7-2; CDR3 length: 16; D gene: .
CDR3 DNA: TGTGCCAGCAGTCCGACAGGCGAGCAGTTCTTC; CDR3 protein: CASSPTGEQFF; clone size: .; J gene: TRBJ2-1; V gene: TRBV12-3/TRBV12-4; CDR3 length: 11; D gene: .
CDR3 DNA: TGTGCCAGCAGTTACCCGGGATCACCCCTCCACTTT; CDR3 protein: CASSYPGSPLHF; clone size: few; J gene: TRBJ1-6; V gene: TRBV6-2/TRBV6-3; CDR3 length: 12; D gene: .
CDR3 DNA: TGTGCCAGCAGCTTGGATAGAAAGGAGGGAAAACGTGAAAAACTGTTTTTT; CDR3 protein: CASSLDRKEGKREKLFF; clone size: few; J gene: TRBJ1-4; V gene: TRBV5-6; CDR3 length: 17; D gene: .
CDR3 DNA: TGTGCCAGCAGTTATCAGGGGGCGCGGTCCTTAGATGAGCAGTTCTTC; CDR3 protein: CASSYQGARSLDEQFF; clone size: .; J gene: TRBJ2-1; V gene: TRBV7-6; CDR3 length: 16; D gene: TRBD1